Given below is one T cell receptor (beta chain) in context. Other nucleotide sequences in the sample specify the same CDR3. The CDR3 spans 12 residues. Between the trimmed V and J ends, which lost 6 bases and 5 bases, there was a span of 7 bases. CDR1 and CDR2 (germline): MNHEY, SMNVEV (reference sequence). The repertoire was sequenced with immunoSEQ multiplex PCR; TCRdb's copy has only in-frame clones and lacks some. The table has 200,000 to 300,000 clones, approximately 84% seen once. The data derive from a study of cytomegalovirus exposure and HLA in healthy donors. V usage is TRBV27 and J usage is TRBJ2-2, with D uncertain. The sample was PBMCs. The receptor comes from a man between 18 and 35 years old in good health and CMV-seropositive. CDR3 region: CASSLNTGELFF. The CDR3 DNA reads TGTGCCAGCAGCCTAAATACCGGGGAGCTGTTTTTT.